The 5 T cell receptor beta chains below were found in one sample sequenced in a study of neurological immune-mediated disorders. TCRdb called the 5' RACE reads again in MiXCR, with one record for every CDR3 protein. The sample consists of tens of thousands of distinct CDR3 sequences, around 3.6% of them appearing once. Material: PBMCs. These receptors were obtained from a woman between 50 and 59 years old with multiple sclerosis.

This clonotype was seen ten or more times. This chain joins TRBV5-1 and TRBJ1-6; weak D call: TRBD1 (5 bases). Trimming cost V 3 bases and J 0 bases, with 16 bases left between them. The CDR3 is 18 amino acids. Looked up from germline, CDR1 is SGHRS and CDR2 is YFSETQ. The CDR3 region has the DNA TGCGCCAGCAGCTCGGACATGCCGAAGGACTCCTATAATTCACCCCTCCACTTT. Protein: CASSSDMPKDSYNSPLHF. Together with reference TRBV5-1 and TRBJ1-6, the CDR3 gives the full variable domain: KAGVTQTPRYLIKTRGQQVTLSCSPISGHRSVSWYQQTPGQGLQFLFEYFSETQRNKGNFPGRFSGRQFSNSRSEMNVSTLELGDSALYLCASSSDMPKDSYNSPLHFGNGTRLTVT.

This clonotype was observed many times. The CDR3 reads CASRQKSGRAHNEQFF. In DNA form, the CDR3 reads TGTGCCAGCAGGCAAAAGTCGGGCAGGGCCCACAATGAGCAGTTCTTC. The chain uses TRBV7-2 and TRBJ2-1; TRBD1 is a possible D gene (5 bases). The CDR3 runs 16 residues. From germline, CDR1 is SGHTA and CDR2 FQGNSA. V lost 6 bases and J 5 bases, leaving 20 bases between the germline ends. The whole variable domain, remainder taken from reference TRBV7-2 and TRBJ2-1, is GAGVSQSPSNKVTEKGKDVELRCDPISGHTALYWYRQSLGQGLEFLIYFQGNSAPDKSGLPSDRFSAERTGGSVSTLTIQRTQQEDSAVYLCASRQKSGRAHNEQFFGPGTRLTVL.

Notes on this clonotype: Mismatch with germline at one junction end may stem from a read error. This chain joins TRBV6-2 or TRBV6-3 and TRBJ2-5, with a tentative D call TRBD1 (6 bases). The germline V gene encodes CDR1 MNHEY and CDR2 SVGEGT. The CDR3 covers 13 residues. Here the CDR3 reads CASSYPDREAQYF. CDR3 DNA: TGTGCCAGCAGTTACCCGGACAGAGAGGCCCAGTACTTC.

This chain connects TRBV11-2 to TRBJ2-2; 8 nucleotides agree with TRBD1. V lost 4 bases to trimming and J lost 3 bases; unmatched junction nucleotides: 4. This CDR3 spans 15 amino acids. In germline, CDR1 is SGHAT, CDR2 FQNNGV. The chain's CDR3 is CASSWTGQDTGELFF. CDR3 coding DNA: TGTGCCAGCAGCTGGACAGGGCAGGACACCGGGGAGCTGTTTTTT. The whole variable domain, remainder taken from reference TRBV11-2 and TRBJ2-2, is EAGVAQSPRYKIIEKRQSVAFWCNPISGHATLYWYQQILGQGPKLLIQFQNNGVVDDSQLPKDRFSAERLKGVDSTLKIQPAKLEDSAVYLCASSWTGQDTGELFFGEGSRLTVL.

This clonotype has ten or more counts. The rearrangement joins TRBV11-3 to TRBJ1-2; unclear D gene. The CDR3 sequence is 13 residues long. V shed 2 bases and J shed 4 bases, with 8 bases lying between them. Germline V CDR1 and CDR2: SGHNT, YENEEA. In DNA form, the CDR3 reads TGTGCCAGCAGCTTACCAGGTGGCTATGGCTACACCTTC. It is translated as CASSLPGGYGYTF. Based on the CDR3 plus reference TRBV11-3 and TRBJ1-2, the full variable domain is EAGVVQSPRYKIIEKKQPVAFWCNPISGHNTLYWYLQNLGQGPELLIRYENEEAVDDSQLPKDRFSAERLKGVDSTLKIQPAELGDSAVYLCASSLPGGYGYTFGSGTRLTVV.